Presented here are 10 T cell receptor beta chains from one specimen sequenced in a study of STAT5B mutations in CD4+ large granular lymphocyte leukemia. Generated by immunoSEQ multiplex PCR, the TCRdb table keeps only in-frame clones and is missing some. The sample holds around 27,000 clones, just under 75% seen once. The sample consisted of CD4+ T cells from blood buffy coats. Receptors originate from a human donor in good health.

The chain has TRBV21-1 and TRBJ2-3; the DNA was not used to check the table's D call, TRBD2. TRBV21-1 is a pseudogene segment. The CDR3 spans 16 residues. In nucleotides, the CDR3 is TGTGCCAGCAGCAAATGTAAGCGGGAGGACACAGATACGCAGTATTTT. This encodes CASSKCKREDTDTQYF.

As DNA, the CDR3 is TGTGCCAGCAGCCTTAGAGGACTAGCGGGAGGGCCCCCCTACAATGAGCAGTTCTTC. Its translation is CASSLRGLAGGPPYNEQFF. The J gene is TRBJ2-1, the V gene TRBV7-2; 15 nucleotides agree with TRBD2. Germline CDR1 and CDR2: SGHTA and FQGNSA. V gave up 5 bases and J gave up 2 bases; unmatched junction bases: 10. The CDR3 is 19 residues long. The full variable domain, rest sourced from reference TRBV7-2 and TRBJ2-1, is GAGVSQSPSNKVTEKGKDVELRCDPISGHTALYWYRQSLGQGLEFLIYFQGNSAPDKSGLPSDRFSAERTGGSVSTLTIQRTQQEDSAVYLCASSLRGLAGGPPYNEQFFGPGTRLTVL.

J is TRBJ2-1 and V is TRBV14; TRBD2 matches 12 bases. Germline V gene sequence: CDR1 SGHDN, CDR2 FVKESK. The CDR3 contains 17 residues. V lost 3 bases to trimming and J lost 10 bases; unmatched junction nucleotides: 13. As DNA, the CDR3 is TGTGCCAGCAGCCACCTGGGCGGCCTAGCGGGAGGGGGCGAGCAGTTCTTC. Protein: CASSHLGGLAGGGEQFF.

This chain joins TRBV11-2 and TRBJ2-7; no firm D call. This CDR3 contains 11 residues. The V gene lost 2 bases and the J gene lost 2 bases, with 1 base spanning the gap. Per germline, CDR1 SGHAT and CDR2 FQNNGV. CDR3 DNA: TGTGCCAGCAGCTTAACCTACGAGCAGTACTTC. This encodes CASSLTYEQYF.

The V and J genes are TRBV19 and TRBJ2-4; D remains unclear. Trimming pared 3 bases from V and 5 bases from J, leaving 8 bases between. The CDR3 loop spans 13 amino acids. Germline V CDR1 and CDR2: LNHDA, SQIVND (reference sequence). CDR3: CASSMYEENIQYF. DNA of the CDR3: TGTGCCAGTAGTATGTACGAGGAAAACATTCAGTACTTC. Complete variable domain (other parts from reference TRBV19 and TRBJ2-4): DGGITQSPKYLFRKEGQNVTLSCEQNLNHDAMYWYRQDPGQGLRLIYYSQIVNDFQKGDIAEGYSVSREKKESFPLTVTSAQKNPTAFYLCASSMYEENIQYFGAGTRLSVL.

The chain employs TRBV7-9 and TRBJ2-5; the D is unclear. V was pared by 2 bases and J by 2 bases, with 9 bases between. This CDR3 contains 14 residues. In germline, CDR1 is SEHNR, CDR2 FQNEAQ (reference sequence). The CDR3 here is CASSLNGRQETQYF. The DNA for the CDR3 is TGTGCCAGCAGCTTAAACGGACGTCAAGAGACCCAGTACTTC. The whole variable domain, remainder taken from reference TRBV7-9 and TRBJ2-5, is DTGVSQNPRHKITKRGQNVTFRCDPISEHNRLYWYRQTLGQGPEFLTYFQNEAQLEKSRLLSDRFSAERPKGSFSTLEIQRTEQGDSAMYLCASSLNGRQETQYFGPGTRLLVL.

V usage is TRBV5-1 and J usage is TRBJ2-3; D possibly uses TRBD1 or TRBD2 (5 bases each). CDR1 SGHRS and CDR2 YFSETQ come from the germline V gene. The CDR3 is 16 amino acids. V lost 1 base to trimming and J lost 0 bases, with 12 bases between them. The CDR3 reads CASSLRGVTSTDTQYF. CDR3 nucleotide sequence: TGCGCCAGCAGCTTGAGAGGGGTAACTAGCACAGATACGCAGTATTTT.

The CDR3 DNA sequence: TGTGCCAGTAGTACGACCGGGACTATGAAGCAGTTCTTC. This translates into CASSTTGTMKQFF. This sequence joins TRBV19 and TRBJ2-1; 7 bases map to TRBD2. Trimming cost V 4 bases and J 11 bases; bases outside gene matches: 8. CDR3 length: 13 residues. CDR1 and CDR2 (germline): LNHDA, SQIVND (reference sequence).

This chain uses TRBV30 with TRBJ1-5; possibly TRBD1 for D (5 bases). The CDR3 runs to 13 residues. The ends were cut back, 1 base at V and 5 bases at J, with 9 bases in the middle. Germline values: CDR1 GTSNPN, CDR2 SVGIG (reference sequence). The CDR3 here is CAWSDGGDQPQHF. DNA for the CDR3: TGTGCCTGGAGTGATGGGGGTGATCAGCCCCAGCATTTT.

This clone was picked up a small number of times. The chain combines TRBV5-1 with TRBJ2-3; 7 bases line up with TRBD2. With 2 bases clipped from V and 2 bases from J, the junction kept 5 bases outside the gene matches. CDR1 SGHRS and CDR2 YFSETQ come from the germline V gene. The CDR3 runs to 15 residues. Here the CDR3 reads CASSLAGNPTDTQYF. The CDR3 nucleotides read TGCGCCAGCAGCTTAGCGGGGAACCCCACAGATACGCAGTATTTT.